The source of this TCR beta chain is a study of blood T cell repertoires in COVID-19. Assay used: immunoSEQ multiplex PCR; TCRdb lists only in-frame clones, some missing. The data contain 150,000 or so clones, 70% to 85% of them seen just once; the ten biggest clones take up under 9.5%. The germline V gene encodes CDR1 LGHDT and CDR2 YNNKEL (reference sequence). Trimming removed 4 bases from V and 1 base from J, with 16 bases in between. This CDR3 is built from 16 residues. All enrollees were about 18 to 95 years old and from 24 US areas. The material sequenced was PBMCs or T cells enriched from blood (not recorded which). The chain carries TRBV3-1 (or the pseudogene TRBV3-2) and TRBJ1-1; no firm D call. The clonotype was recovered from a man in his forties or fifties who had recovered from COVID-19. The CDR3 nucleotides read TGTGCCAGCAGCCTTCTTCCTTCGACGGGGAACACTGAAGCTTTCTTT. Translated: CASSLLPSTGNTEAFF.